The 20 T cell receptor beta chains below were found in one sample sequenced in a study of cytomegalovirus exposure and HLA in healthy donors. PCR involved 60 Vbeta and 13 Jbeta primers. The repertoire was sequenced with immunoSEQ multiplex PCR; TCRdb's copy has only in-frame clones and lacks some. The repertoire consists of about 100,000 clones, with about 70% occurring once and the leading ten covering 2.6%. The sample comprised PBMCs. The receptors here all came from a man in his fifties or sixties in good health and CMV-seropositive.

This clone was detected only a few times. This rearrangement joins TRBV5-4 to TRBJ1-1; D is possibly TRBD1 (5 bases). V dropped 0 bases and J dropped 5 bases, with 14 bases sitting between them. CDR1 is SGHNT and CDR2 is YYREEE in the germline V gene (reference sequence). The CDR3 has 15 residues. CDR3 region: CASSLVEGRQTEAFF. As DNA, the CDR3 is TGTGCCAGCAGCTTGGTGGAGGGTAGACAGACTGAAGCTTTCTTT.

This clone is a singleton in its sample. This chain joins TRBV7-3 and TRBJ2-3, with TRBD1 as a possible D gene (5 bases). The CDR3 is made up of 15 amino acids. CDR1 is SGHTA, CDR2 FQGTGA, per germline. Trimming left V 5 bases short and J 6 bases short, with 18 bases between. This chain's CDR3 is CASSVLGHPTDTQYF. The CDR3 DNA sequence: TGTGCCAGCAGCGTACTGGGGCACCCAACGGATACGCAGTATTTT.

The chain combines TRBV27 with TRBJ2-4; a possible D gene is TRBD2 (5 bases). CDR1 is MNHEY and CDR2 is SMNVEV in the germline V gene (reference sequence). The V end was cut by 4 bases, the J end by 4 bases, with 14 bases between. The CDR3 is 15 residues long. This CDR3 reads CASSSPLRGKNIQYF. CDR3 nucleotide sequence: TGTGCCAGCAGTTCGCCATTAAGAGGGAAAAACATTCAGTACTTC.

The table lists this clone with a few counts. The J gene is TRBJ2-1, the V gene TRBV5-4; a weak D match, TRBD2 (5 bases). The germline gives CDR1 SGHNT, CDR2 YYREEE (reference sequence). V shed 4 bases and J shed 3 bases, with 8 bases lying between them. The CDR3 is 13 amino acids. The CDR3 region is CASSNRDYNEQFF. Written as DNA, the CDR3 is TGTGCCAGCAGCAACCGGGACTACAATGAGCAGTTCTTC.

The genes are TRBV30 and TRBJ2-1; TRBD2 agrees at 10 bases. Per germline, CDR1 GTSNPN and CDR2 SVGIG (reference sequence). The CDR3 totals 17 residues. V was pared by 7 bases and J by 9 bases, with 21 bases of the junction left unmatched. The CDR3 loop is CASTGNRTSGFGGEQFF. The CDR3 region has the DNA TGTGCCTCTACGGGGAATAGGACTAGCGGCTTCGGCGGTGAGCAGTTCTTC.

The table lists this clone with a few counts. CDR3 protein: CASSLGDGTDTQYF. The CDR3 DNA reads as TGCGCCAGCAGCTTGGGAGATGGCACAGATACGCAGTATTTT. This chain uses TRBV5-1 with TRBJ2-3; no reliable D call. The CDR3 loop spans 14 amino acids. V was cut by 0 bases and J by 1 base, with 6 bases left in between. Germline assignment: CDR1 SGHRS and CDR2 YFSETQ. The full variable domain, its missing parts supplied by reference TRBV5-1 and TRBJ2-3, is KAGVTQTPRYLIKTRGQQVTLSCSPISGHRSVSWYQQTPGQGLQFLFEYFSETQRNKGNFPGRFSGRQFSNSRSEMNVSTLELGDSALYLCASSLGDGTDTQYFGPGTRLTVL.

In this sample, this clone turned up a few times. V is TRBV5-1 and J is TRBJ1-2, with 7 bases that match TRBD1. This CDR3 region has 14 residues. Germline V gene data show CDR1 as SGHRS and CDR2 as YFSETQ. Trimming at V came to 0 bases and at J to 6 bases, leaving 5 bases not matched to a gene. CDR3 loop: CASSLGTGNDGYTF. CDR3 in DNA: TGCGCCAGCAGCTTGGGGACAGGAAACGATGGCTACACCTTC.

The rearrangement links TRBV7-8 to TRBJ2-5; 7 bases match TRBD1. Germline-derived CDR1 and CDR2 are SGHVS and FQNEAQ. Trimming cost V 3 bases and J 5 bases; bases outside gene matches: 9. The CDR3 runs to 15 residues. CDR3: CASSFNRGSEETQYF. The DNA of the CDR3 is TGTGCCAGCAGCTTCAACAGGGGATCGGAGGAGACCCAGTACTTC.

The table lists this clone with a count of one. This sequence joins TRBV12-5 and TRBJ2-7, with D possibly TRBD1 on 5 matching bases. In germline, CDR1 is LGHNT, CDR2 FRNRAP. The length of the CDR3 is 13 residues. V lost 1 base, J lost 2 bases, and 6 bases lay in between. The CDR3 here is CASGLGRAYEQYF. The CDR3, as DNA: TGTGCTAGTGGTTTGGGCAGGGCCTACGAGCAGTACTTC. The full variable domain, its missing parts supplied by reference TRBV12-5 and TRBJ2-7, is DARVTQTPRHKVTEMGQEVTMRCQPILGHNTVFWYRQTMMQGLELLAYFRNRAPLDDSGMPKDRFSAEMPDATLATLKIQPSEPRDSAVYFCASGLGRAYEQYFGPGTRLTVT.

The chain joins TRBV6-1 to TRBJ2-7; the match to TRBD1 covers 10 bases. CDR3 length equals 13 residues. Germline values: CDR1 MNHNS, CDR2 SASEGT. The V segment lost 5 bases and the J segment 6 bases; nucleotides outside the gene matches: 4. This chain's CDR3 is CASSRTGGGEQYF. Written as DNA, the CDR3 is TGTGCCAGCAGTCGGACAGGGGGTGGCGAGCAGTACTTC.

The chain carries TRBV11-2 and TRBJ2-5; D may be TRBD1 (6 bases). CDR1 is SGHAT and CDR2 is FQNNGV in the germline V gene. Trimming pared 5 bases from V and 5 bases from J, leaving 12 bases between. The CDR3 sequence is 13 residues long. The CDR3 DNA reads TGTGCCAGCAGCCCTACAGGGCAGGAGACCCAGTACTTC. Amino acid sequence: CASSPTGQETQYF.

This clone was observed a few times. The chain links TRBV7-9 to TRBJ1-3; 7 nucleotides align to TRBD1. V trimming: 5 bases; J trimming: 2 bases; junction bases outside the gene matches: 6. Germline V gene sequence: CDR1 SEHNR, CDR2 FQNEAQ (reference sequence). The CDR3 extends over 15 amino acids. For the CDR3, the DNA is TGTGCCAGCAGCCTCACAGGGGCAGCTGGAAACACCATATATTTT. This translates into CASSLTGAAGNTIYF.

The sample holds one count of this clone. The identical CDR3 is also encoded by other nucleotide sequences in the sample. The CDR3 loop is CASSAGLAGNEQFF. The CDR3 nucleotides read TGTGCCAGCAGCGCAGGACTAGCGGGGAATGAGCAGTTCTTC. The chain uses TRBV9 and TRBJ2-1; 12 bases line up with TRBD2. The germline V gene encodes CDR1 SGDLS and CDR2 YYNGEE. This CDR3 has 14 amino acids. V trimming: 3 bases; J trimming: 7 bases; junction bases outside the gene matches: 2.

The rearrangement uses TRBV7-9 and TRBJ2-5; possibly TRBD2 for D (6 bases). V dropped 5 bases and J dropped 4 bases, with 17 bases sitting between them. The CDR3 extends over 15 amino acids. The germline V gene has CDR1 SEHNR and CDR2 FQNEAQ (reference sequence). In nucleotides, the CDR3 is TGTGCCAGCAGCCAATTCGCGGGGCGAGGAGAGACCCAGTACTTC. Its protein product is CASSQFAGRGETQYF.

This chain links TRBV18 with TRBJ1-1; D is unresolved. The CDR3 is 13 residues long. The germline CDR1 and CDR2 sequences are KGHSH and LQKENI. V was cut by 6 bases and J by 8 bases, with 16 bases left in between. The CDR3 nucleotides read TGTGCCAGCTCTTCCGGGAGCCTGGAGGAAGCTTTCTTT. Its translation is CASSSGSLEEAFF.

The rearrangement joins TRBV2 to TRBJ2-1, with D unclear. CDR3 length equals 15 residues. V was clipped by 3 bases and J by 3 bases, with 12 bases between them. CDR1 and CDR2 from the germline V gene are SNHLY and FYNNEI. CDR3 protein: CASSDLLTLYNEQFF. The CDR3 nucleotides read TGTGCCAGCAGTGACCTCCTGACTCTCTACAATGAGCAGTTCTTC.

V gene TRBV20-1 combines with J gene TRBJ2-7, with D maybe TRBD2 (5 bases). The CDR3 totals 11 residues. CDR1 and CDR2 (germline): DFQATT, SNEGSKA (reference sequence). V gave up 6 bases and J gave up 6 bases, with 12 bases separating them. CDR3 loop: CSARTPLEQYF. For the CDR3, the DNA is TGCAGTGCCCGGACTCCGCTCGAGCAGTACTTC.

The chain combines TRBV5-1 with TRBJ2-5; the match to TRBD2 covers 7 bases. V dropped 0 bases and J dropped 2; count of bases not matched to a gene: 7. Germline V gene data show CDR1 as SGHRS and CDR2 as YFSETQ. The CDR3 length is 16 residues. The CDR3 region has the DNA TGCGCCAGCAGCTTGGGGGGGTCTAGCGGACAAGAGACCCAGTACTTC. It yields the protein CASSLGGSSGQETQYF. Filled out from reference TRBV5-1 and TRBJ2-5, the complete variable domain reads KAGVTQTPRYLIKTRGQQVTLSCSPISGHRSVSWYQQTPGQGLQFLFEYFSETQRNKGNFPGRFSGRQFSNSRSEMNVSTLELGDSALYLCASSLGGSSGQETQYFGPGTRLLVL.

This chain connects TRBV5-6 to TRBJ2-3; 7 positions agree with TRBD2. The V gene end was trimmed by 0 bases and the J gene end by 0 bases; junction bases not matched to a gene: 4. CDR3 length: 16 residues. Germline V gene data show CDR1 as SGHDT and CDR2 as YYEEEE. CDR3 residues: CASSLELRGSTDTQYF. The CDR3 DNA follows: TGTGCCAGCAGCTTGGAACTGCGGGGGAGCACAGATACGCAGTATTTT.

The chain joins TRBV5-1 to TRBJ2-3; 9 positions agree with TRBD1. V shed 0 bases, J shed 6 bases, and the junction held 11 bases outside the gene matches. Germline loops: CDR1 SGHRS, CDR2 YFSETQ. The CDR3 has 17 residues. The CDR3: CASSLAYTGGGMDTQYF. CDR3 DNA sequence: TGCGCCAGCAGCTTGGCCTACACAGGGGGCGGGATGGATACGCAGTATTTT.